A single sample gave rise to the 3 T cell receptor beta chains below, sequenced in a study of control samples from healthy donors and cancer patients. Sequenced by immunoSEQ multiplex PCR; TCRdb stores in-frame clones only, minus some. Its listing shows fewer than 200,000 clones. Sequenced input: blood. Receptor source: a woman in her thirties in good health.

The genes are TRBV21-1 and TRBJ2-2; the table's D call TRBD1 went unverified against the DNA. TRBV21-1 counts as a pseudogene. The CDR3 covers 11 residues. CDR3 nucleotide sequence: TGTGCCAGCATTCATACCGGGGAGCTGTTTTTT. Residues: CASIHTGELFF.

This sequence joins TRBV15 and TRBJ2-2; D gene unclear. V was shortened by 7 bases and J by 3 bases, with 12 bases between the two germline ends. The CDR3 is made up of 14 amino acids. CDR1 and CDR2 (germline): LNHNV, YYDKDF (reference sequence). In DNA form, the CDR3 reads TGTGCCACCACCCCAACTTCGGACACCGGGGAGCTGTTTTTT. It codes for CATTPTSDTGELFF.

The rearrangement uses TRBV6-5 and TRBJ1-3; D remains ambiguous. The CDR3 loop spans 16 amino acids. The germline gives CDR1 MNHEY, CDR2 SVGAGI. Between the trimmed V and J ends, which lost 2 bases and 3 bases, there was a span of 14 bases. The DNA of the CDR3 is TGTGCCAGCAGTTACGGGCCTAAAGAAGGTGGAAACACCATATATTTT. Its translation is CASSYGPKEGGNTIYF.